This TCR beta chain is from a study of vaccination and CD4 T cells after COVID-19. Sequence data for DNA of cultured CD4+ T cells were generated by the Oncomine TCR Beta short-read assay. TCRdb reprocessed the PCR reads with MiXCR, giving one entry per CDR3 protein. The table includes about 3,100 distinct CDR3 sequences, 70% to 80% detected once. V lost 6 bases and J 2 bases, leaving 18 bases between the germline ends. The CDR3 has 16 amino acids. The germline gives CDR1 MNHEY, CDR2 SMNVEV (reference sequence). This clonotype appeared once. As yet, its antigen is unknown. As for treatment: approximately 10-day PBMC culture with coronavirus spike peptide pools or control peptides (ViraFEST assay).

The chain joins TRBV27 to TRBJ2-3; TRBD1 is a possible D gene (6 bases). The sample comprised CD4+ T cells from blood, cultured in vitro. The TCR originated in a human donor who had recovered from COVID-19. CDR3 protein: CASRRYLDRHTDTQYF. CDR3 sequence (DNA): TGTGCCAGCAGACGGTACCTCGACAGGCACACAGATACGCAGTATTTT.